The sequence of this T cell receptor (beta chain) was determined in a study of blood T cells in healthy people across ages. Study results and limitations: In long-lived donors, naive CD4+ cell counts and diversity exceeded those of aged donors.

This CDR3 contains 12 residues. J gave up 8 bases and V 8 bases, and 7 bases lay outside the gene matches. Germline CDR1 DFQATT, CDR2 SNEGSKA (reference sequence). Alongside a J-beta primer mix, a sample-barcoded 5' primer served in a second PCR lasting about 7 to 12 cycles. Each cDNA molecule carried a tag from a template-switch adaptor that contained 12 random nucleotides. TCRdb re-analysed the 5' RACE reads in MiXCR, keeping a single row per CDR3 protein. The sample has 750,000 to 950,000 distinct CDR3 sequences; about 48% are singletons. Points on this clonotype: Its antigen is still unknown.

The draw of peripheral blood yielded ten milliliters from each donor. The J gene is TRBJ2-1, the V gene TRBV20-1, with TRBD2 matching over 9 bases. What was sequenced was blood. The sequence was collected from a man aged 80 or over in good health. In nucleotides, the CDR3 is TGCAGTTTAAGCGGGAGGTTGTATGAGCAGTTCTTC. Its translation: CSLSGRLYEQFF.